The sequence of this T cell receptor (beta chain) was determined in a study of vaccination and CD4 T cells after COVID-19. Study-level background: The authors used overlapping spike peptides from SARS-CoV-2, HCoV-NL63, HCoV-OC43 and HCoV-229E to stimulate cells. Study findings and constraints: Spike mono-reactivity applied to 304 of 307 vaccine-specific clones detected in convalescent patients.

Germline assignment: CDR1 MNHEY and CDR2 SVGAGI. Trimming took off 2 bases at V and 3 bases at J, with 8 bases between the two ends. The CDR3 loop spans 14 amino acids. A word on this clonotype: Antigen: not known.

Indicated treatment: roughly 10-day PBMC culture with coronavirus spike peptide pools or control peptides (ViraFEST assay). ViraFEST relied on peptide pools to expand antigen-specific T cells; the TCRs were sequenced afterward. Cultured CD4+ T cell DNA underwent sequencing with the Oncomine TCR Beta short-read assay. CD4+ T cells were cultured, and genomic DNA was extracted from them. A single record per CDR3 protein comes from TCRdb applying MiXCR to the PCR reads. The sample shows around 16,000 distinct CDR3 sequences, around 73% of them seen only once. The chain is built from TRBV6-5 and TRBJ1-5, with D unresolved. Sequencing used CD4+ T cells from blood, cultured in vitro. This TCR derives from a human donor who had recovered from COVID-19. CDR3: CASSYQRDNQPQHF. CDR3 nucleotides: TGTGCCAGCAGTTACCAAAGGGACAATCAGCCCCAGCATTTT.